The clone carrying this T cell receptor (beta chain) was observed many times. The record originates from a study of read filtering for tumor transcriptome and immune sequencing. This library used 300 to 450 ng RNA and molecular barcoded adaptors spanning alpha/delta and beta/gamma chains. TCRdb re-derived calls from the reads in MiXCR, one entry per CDR3 protein. The sample gives 94,000 or so distinct CDR3 sequences, about 12% of which show up once; 15% is in the top ten. The V segment lost 2 bases and the J segment 1 base; nucleotides outside the gene matches: 2. The CDR3 spans 14 residues. CDR1 and CDR2 from the germline V gene are SGHRS and YFSETQ.

Specimen: a population of CD138-negative cells sorted from bone marrow. The rearrangement uses TRBV5-1 and TRBJ1-1, with 7 bases that match TRBD1. This clonotype was sampled from a donor over 35 with multiple myeloma. CDR3 coding DNA: TGCGCCAGCAGCTTCGGGACAGCGAACACTGAAGCTTTCTTT. Encoded protein: CASSFGTANTEAFF. Full variable domain (remainder filled in from reference TRBV5-1 and TRBJ1-1): KAGVTQTPRYLIKTRGQQVTLSCSPISGHRSVSWYQQTPGQGLQFLFEYFSETQRNKGNFPGRFSGRQFSNSRSEMNVSTLELGDSALYLCASSFGTANTEAFFGQGTRLTVV.